This entry lists 9 T cell receptor delta chains sequenced from one sample in a study of DNA immune sequencing with unique molecular identifiers. All 8 TRDV and 4 TRDJ genes were targeted in 32-plex amplification of genomic DNA. A 12-nucleotide UMI was added during 2 to 4 barcoding PCR cycles before adapter PCR. TCRdb re-called the multiplex PCR reads with CATT. Seen here are 2,000 or so delta-chain clones, around 6.2% observed once, and the top ten hold 53%. Material: gamma-delta T cells from buffy coat blood. The receptors stem from a human donor in good health.

By share, this clone ranks as medium-sized (0.01 to 0.1%). Other DNA sequences from this sample encode an identical CDR3 as well. The chain joins TRDV2 to TRDJ1, with 8 bases matching TRDD3. CDR3 length: 17 residues. With V trimmed by 0 bases and J by 0 bases, 8 bases remained unmatched. The V gene's germline CDR1 is GEAIGNYY and CDR2 EKD. CDR3 in DNA: TGTGCCTGTGACACCGTTACTGGGGGTCTTGACACCGATAAACTCATCTTT. This encodes CACDTVTGGLDTDKLIF.

This clone was counted only a few times. A read error is likely here: a far larger clone is one base away. The same CDR3 also results from other DNA sequences found in this sample. This rearrangement joins TRDV2 to TRDJ1; D not certain. This CDR3 is 16 amino acids long. The germline V and J ends were trimmed by 1 base and 0 bases, with 14 bases remaining between them. Per the germline V gene, CDR1 is GEAIGNYY and CDR2 is EKD. Here the CDR3 reads CACDTVGVIHTDKLIF. CDR3 DNA sequence: TGTGCCTGTGACACTGTAGGAGTCATCCACACCGATAAACTCATCTTT.

Notes on this clone: The amino acid sequence in TCRdb belongs to a much larger clone and departs from this DNA's translation at residue 17, likely a sequencing read error; the sequence shown is translated from the DNA. The J gene is TRDJ1, the V gene TRDV1; 8 bases map to TRDD2. No J gene was available from TCRdb, and it was assigned here by a germline match of the DNA. The V gene's germline CDR1 is TSWWSYY and CDR2 QGS. The CDR3 has 30 residues. V shed 1 base and J 0 bases; nucleotides not matched to a gene: 46. CDR3 in amino acids: CALGEQGPSPSYPWKGFWGFTPTYTDKLIF. The CDR3 coding sequence is TGTGCTCTTGGGGAACAAGGGCCCTCGCCTTCCTATCCGTGGAAGGGCTTTTGGGGGTTCACGCCCACATACACCGATAAACTCATCTTT.

This clone is labeled medium-sized. The J gene is TRDJ1, the V gene TRDV2, with TRDD3 matching over 11 bases. J lost 0 bases, V lost 3 bases, and 8 bases had no gene match. Germline V gene lookup returns CDR1 GEAIGNYY and CDR2 EKD. The length of the CDR3 is 17 residues. This CDR3 reads CACDELGDIVDTDKLIF. In nucleotides, the CDR3 is TGTGCCTGTGACGAACTGGGGGATATCGTGGACACCGATAAACTCATCTTT.

This clone was seen a handful of times. The protein recorded in TCRdb matches a much larger clone and deviates from this DNA's translation at residue 3, suggesting a read error; the protein here is obtained by translating the DNA. The rearrangement joins TRDV2 to TRDJ1; TRDD3 matches 9 bases. Germline CDR1 is GEAIGNYY and CDR2 is EKD. The length of the CDR3 is 20 residues. CDR3 nucleotides: TGTGCCTATGACAGGGTAGCTGGAAGACTGGGGGACCCGTACACCGATAAACTCATCTTT. It codes for CAYDRVAGRLGDPYTDKLIF.

In regard to this clone: The translation of this DNA and the TCRdb protein of a much larger clone differ at residue 18, probably owing to a read error; the protein shown here is translated from the DNA. The identical CDR3 is also encoded by other nucleotide sequences in the sample. The J gene is TRDJ1, the V gene TRDV1; TRDD2 matches at 8 bases. The J gene was not available in TCRdb and was assigned here by matching the DNA to germline segments. CDR1 is TSWWSYY and CDR2 is QGS in the germline V gene. This CDR3 has 30 residues. With V trimmed by 1 base and J by 0 bases, 46 bases remained unmatched. CDR3 sequence reads: CALGEQGPSPSYPWKGYRGFTPTYTDKLIF. Here the CDR3 DNA reads TGTGCTCTTGGGGAACAAGGGCCCTCGCCTTCCTATCCGTGGAAGGGCTATAGGGGGTTCACGCCCACATACACCGATAAACTCATCTTT.

This clone was seen only a few times. A single base is all that separates this from a far larger clone, so a read error is likely. The same CDR3 also results from other DNA sequences found in this sample. CDR3 in amino acids: CACDTPGTGGASSWDTRQMFF. CDR3 DNA sequence: TGCGCCTGTGACACCCCTGGTACTGGGGGGGCGAGCTCCTGGGACACCCGACAGATGTTTTTC. V is TRDV2 and J is TRDJ3, with 8 bases matching TRDD3. CDR1 is GEAIGNYY and CDR2 is EKD in the germline V gene. The CDR3 spans 21 residues.

This clone has more than one count but fewer than ten. TCRdb's listed protein matches a much larger clone and diverges from this DNA's translation at residue 3, likely through a read error; the protein shown comes from the DNA. The chain links TRDV1 to TRDJ1, with 13 bases fitting TRDD3. The J gene comes from matching the DNA to germline here; TCRdb lacks it. CDR1 and CDR2 from the germline V gene are TSWWSYY and QGS. The CDR3 loop spans 26 amino acids. This CDR3 reads CAHGESAPYHPPHWGIRGIPLDKLIF. CDR3 bases: TGTGCTCATGGGGAATCGGCCCCCTACCACCCCCCTCACTGGGGGATACGCGGCATACCTCTCGATAAACTCATCTTT.

In regard to this clone: This likely stems from a read error, as it lies one base from a far larger clone. This sequence joins TRDV1 and TRDJ1; D is possibly TRDD3 (5 bases). The J gene, absent from TCRdb, was called here by matching the DNA to germline. The CDR3 is 23 residues long. Germline CDR1 reads TSWWSYY; CDR2 reads QGS. This chain's CDR3 is CALGELEALPIWGWTSYTDELIF. Written as DNA, the CDR3 is TGTGCTCTTGGGGAACTAGAGGCGTTGCCTATTTGGGGTTGGACATCGTACACCGATGAACTCATCTTT.